Each of the 28 T cell receptor beta chains below was sequenced from the same sample in a study of shared clonotypes between healthy human individuals. Repertoires were generated with immunoSEQ multiplex PCR, while TCRdb's copy carries only in-frame clones and drops some. The sample has 2 million to 2.5 million clones; under 95% are singletons. The sequencing sample was made of naive CD4+ T cells from PBMCs. Subset described: CD45RA+ positively selected. The receptor source for this set is a young man in good health. Some clones in this sample may be carry-over from other donors' samples.

The genes are TRBV2 and TRBJ1-1; D remains unclear. CDR1 is SNHLY, CDR2 FYNNEI, per germline. Deletions cut 3 bases from V and 11 bases from J, with 13 bases between. The CDR3 sequence is 12 residues long. The CDR3 nucleotides are TGTGCCAGCAGTGAGGCGGGGTTGGTGGCTTTCTTT. This codes for CASSEAGLVAFF.

This clone has more than one count but fewer than ten. The DNA of the CDR3 is TGTGCCTGGAGCCTACAGGGGAAGGCTGAAGCTTTCTTT. Protein sequence: CAWSLQGKAEAFF. V gene TRBV30 combines with J gene TRBJ1-1, with 7 nucleotides matching TRBD1. The CDR3 is made up of 13 amino acids. The junction had 7 bases not matched to a gene; V was cut back by 3 bases and J by 6 bases. Per the germline V gene, CDR1 is GTSNPN and CDR2 is SVGIG (reference sequence). Variable domain in full (rest from reference TRBV30 and TRBJ1-1): SQTIHQWPATLVQPVGSPLSLECTVEGTSNPNLYWYRQAAGRGLQLLFYSVGIGQISSEVPQNLSASRPQDRQFILSSKKLLLSDSGFYLCAWSLQGKAEAFFGQGTRLTVV.

The chain uses TRBV13 and TRBJ2-3; D is perhaps TRBD2 (5 bases). This CDR3 has 15 amino acids. Trimming left V 0 bases short and J 0 bases short, with 7 bases between. CDR1 and CDR2 from the germline V gene are PRHDT and FYEKMQ (reference sequence). CDR3 nucleotide sequence: TGTGCCAGCAGCTTAGGTCGGGGTAGCACAGATACGCAGTATTTT. Protein: CASSLGRGSTDTQYF.

This chain connects TRBV6-5 to TRBJ2-7, with D perhaps matching TRBD1 (6 bases). The CDR3 is 14 amino acids. Germline values: CDR1 MNHEY, CDR2 SVGAGI. Trimming took off 6 bases at V and 0 bases at J, with 12 bases between the two ends. The CDR3 region is CASRLTGISYEQYF. Here the CDR3 DNA reads TGTGCCAGCAGGCTCACAGGGATCTCCTACGAGCAGTACTTC.

The chain is built from TRBV7-2 and TRBJ1-3, with TRBD1 as a possible D gene (6 bases). This CDR3 region has 16 residues. V was clipped by 5 bases and J by 3 bases, with 17 bases between them. CDR1 is SGHTA, CDR2 FQGNSA, per germline. The CDR3 region has the DNA TGTGCCAGCAGCCCAGAACACGGGGGGCATGGAAACACCATATATTTT. Amino acids: CASSPEHGGHGNTIYF.

The chain joins TRBV5-6 to TRBJ2-3; D may be TRBD2 (6 bases). This CDR3 has 16 amino acids. V was shortened by 2 bases and J by 2 bases, with 15 bases between the two germline ends. Germline loops: CDR1 SGHDT, CDR2 YYEEEE. The CDR3 region is CASSLGSSVSTDTQYF. CDR3 nucleotide sequence: TGTGCCAGCAGCTTAGGGTCTAGCGTATCCACAGATACGCAGTATTTT.

This clone appeared once. CDR3 DNA: TGTGCCAGCATAGGGACAGGGACGGCCACCGGGGAGCTGTTTTTT. This gives the protein CASIGTGTATGELFF. The V and J genes are TRBV7-8 and TRBJ2-2; TRBD1 matches at 9 bases. After removal of 7 bases from V and 4 bases from J, the junction contained 7 bases not matched to a gene. The CDR3 totals 15 residues. CDR1 and CDR2 (germline): SGHVS, FQNEAQ.

The gene calls are TRBV19 and TRBJ2-3; the D is unclear. Germline V gives CDR1 LNHDA, CDR2 SQIVND (reference sequence). The CDR3 is 15 amino acids. V lost 5 bases and J 4 bases, leaving 16 bases between the germline ends. CDR3 sequence reads: CASSFGSKGSDTQYF. CDR3 DNA: TGTGCCAGTAGTTTCGGCAGTAAAGGGTCAGATACGCAGTATTTT.

This clone has more than one count but fewer than ten. The chain is built from TRBV28 and TRBJ1-1; D unresolved. Germline V gene sequence: CDR1 MDHEN, CDR2 SYDVKM. The CDR3 runs 13 residues. The germline V and J ends were trimmed by 5 bases and 4 bases, with 11 bases remaining between them. The CDR3 sequence is CASSIGPVTEAFF. DNA of the CDR3: TGTGCCAGCAGTATAGGGCCGGTCACTGAAGCTTTCTTT.

The rearrangement joins TRBV6-5 to TRBJ1-2; 12 nucleotides agree with TRBD1. From germline, CDR1 is MNHEY and CDR2 SVGAGI. There are 15 residues in the CDR3. Losses at the gene ends were 8 bases for V and 8 bases for J; bases not matched to a gene: 12. CDR3 DNA sequence: TGTGCCAGCCTCGACGGGGGACAGGGGGCGCAAGGCTACACCTTC. This gives the protein CASLDGGQGAQGYTF.

V usage is TRBV10-2 and J usage is TRBJ2-6; TRBD1 is a possible D gene (7 bases). This CDR3 region has 19 residues. The germline V gene has CDR1 WSHSY and CDR2 SAAADI. The V gene lost 6 bases and the J gene lost 0 bases, with 21 bases spanning the gap. The chain's CDR3 is CASSEGGTVISSGANVLTF. The CDR3 nucleotides are TGCGCCAGCAGCGAAGGGGGGACAGTAATTTCCTCTGGGGCCAACGTCCTGACTTTC.

This sequence joins TRBV30 and TRBJ2-6; D uncertain. The germline V and J ends were trimmed by 4 bases and 0 bases, with 4 bases remaining between them. From germline, CDR1 is GTSNPN and CDR2 SVGIG (reference sequence). The CDR3 is 13 residues long. CDR3 DNA: TGTGCCTGGACGGTCTCTGGGGCCAACGTCCTGACTTTC. Its translation: CAWTVSGANVLTF.

V is TRBV6-5 and J is TRBJ2-7; D unresolved. Germline CDR1 reads MNHEY; CDR2 reads SVGAGI. V was shortened by 0 bases and J by 6 bases, with 18 bases between the two germline ends. CDR3 length: 16 residues. CDR3: CASSYSLSSPLGEQYF. The DNA for the CDR3 is TGTGCCAGCAGTTACTCTCTGTCGTCCCCGTTAGGCGAGCAGTACTTC.

The genes are TRBV28 and TRBJ2-4; possible D gene TRBD2, 6 bases. V was cut by 1 base and J by 3 bases, with 13 bases left in between. The germline gives CDR1 MDHEN, CDR2 SYDVKM. The CDR3 is made up of 16 amino acids. The CDR3: CASSLSRAGRKNIQYF. The CDR3 DNA reads TGTGCCAGCAGTTTATCCCGCGCGGGGCGCAAAAACATTCAGTACTTC.

The rearrangement joins TRBV7-3 to TRBJ2-3; tentatively, D is TRBD1 (6 bases). CDR1 is SGHTA, CDR2 FQGTGA, per germline. The CDR3 has 15 amino acids. The germline V and J ends were trimmed by 4 bases and 1 base, with 12 bases remaining between them. In DNA, the CDR3 is TGTGCCAGCAGCTCACAGGGTGCGCGCACAGATACGCAGTATTTT. As protein: CASSSQGARTDTQYF. The variable domain in full, completed from reference TRBV7-3 and TRBJ2-3, reads GAGVSQTPSNKVTEKGKYVELRCDPISGHTALYWYRQSLGQGPEFLIYFQGTGAADDSGLPNDRFFAVRPEGSVSTLKIQRTERGDSAVYLCASSSQGARTDTQYFGPGTRLTVL.

This clone was counted once. The rearrangement links TRBV27 to TRBJ2-7; 7 nucleotides agree with TRBD1. Germline V gene data show CDR1 as MNHEY and CDR2 as SMNVEV (reference sequence). Trimming took 2 bases from V and 0 from J; bases not matched to a gene: 4. The CDR3 loop spans 15 amino acids. For the CDR3, the DNA is TGTGCCAGCAGTTTACTTGACAGGGCCTCCTACGAGCAGTACTTC. Protein sequence: CASSLLDRASYEQYF.

The chain links TRBV9 to TRBJ2-7; D possibly corresponds to TRBD2 (8 bases). Germline CDR1 reads SGDLS; CDR2 reads YYNGEE. The CDR3 totals 16 residues. Trimming removed 4 bases at V and 6 bases at J, with 23 bases between. The CDR3 region has the DNA TGTGCCAGCAGCCCCCAGGGGGGTAGCGGGAAAGTCGAGCAGTACTTC. This translates into CASSPQGGSGKVEQYF.

The chain uses TRBV7-2 and TRBJ2-1, with D tentatively TRBD2 (6 bases). Per the germline V gene, CDR1 is SGHTA and CDR2 is FQGNSA. The CDR3 runs to 16 residues. V gave up 5 bases and J gave up 0 bases, with 14 bases separating them. CDR3 bases: TGTGCCAGCAGCGCTACTAGCAGTAGCTCCTACAATGAGCAGTTCTTC. Protein product: CASSATSSSSYNEQFF.

This chain connects TRBV7-3 to TRBJ2-5; 10 nucleotides line up with TRBD1. The CDR3 length is 17 residues. The J segment lost 5 bases and the V segment lost 1 base, leaving 10 bases of the junction unmatched. CDR1 is SGHTA, CDR2 FQGTGA, per germline. This CDR3 reads CASSLMGSGTGVETQYF. For the CDR3, the DNA is TGTGCCAGCAGCTTAATGGGATCTGGGACAGGGGTGGAGACCCAGTACTTC.

This chain links TRBV10-3 with TRBJ1-6; D may be TRBD1 (5 bases). The germline CDR1 and CDR2 sequences are ENHRY and SYGVKD. The CDR3 is made up of 13 amino acids. V shed 11 bases and J shed 5 bases, with 13 bases lying between them. The CDR3 protein is CAGGGSNNSPLHF. As DNA, the CDR3 is TGTGCCGGGGGAGGGTCGAATAATTCACCCCTCCACTTT.

This chain joins TRBV20-1 and TRBJ2-7; D not certain. This CDR3 has 11 residues. Between the trimmed V and J ends, which lost 6 bases and 1 base, there was a span of 7 bases. Germline V lookup: CDR1 DFQATT, CDR2 SNEGSKA (reference sequence). CDR3 amino acids: CSAAESYEQYF. CDR3 DNA: TGCAGTGCCGCGGAGTCCTACGAGCAGTACTTC.

The chain has TRBV19 and TRBJ2-5; D could derive from TRBD1 or TRBD2 (6 bases each). V lost 4 bases to trimming and J lost 5 bases, with 20 bases between them. From germline, CDR1 is LNHDA and CDR2 SQIVND (reference sequence). This CDR3 has 16 residues. CDR3 region: CASSSSGRQGRETQYF. The CDR3, as DNA: TGTGCCAGTAGTAGCTCGGGTCGGCAGGGGAGGGAGACCCAGTACTTC. Filled out from reference TRBV19 and TRBJ2-5, the complete variable domain reads DGGITQSPKYLFRKEGQNVTLSCEQNLNHDAMYWYRQDPGQGLRLIYYSQIVNDFQKGDIAEGYSVSREKKESFPLTVTSAQKNPTAFYLCASSSSGRQGRETQYFGPGTRLLVL.

The chain has TRBV2 and TRBJ1-3, with a weak D call TRBD1 (5 bases). Germline loops: CDR1 SNHLY, CDR2 FYNNEI. Trimming stripped 8 bases from V and 0 bases from J, with 17 bases between. The CDR3 is 16 residues long. CDR3 sequence: CASAGVGGGSGNTIYF. CDR3 nucleotides: TGTGCCAGCGCGGGGGTTGGCGGAGGCTCTGGAAACACCATATATTTT.

V and J are TRBV28 and TRBJ2-7; no clear D. The CDR3 runs to 14 residues. The V end lost 3 bases, the J end lost 5 bases, and 14 bases lay between the germline ends. Germline values: CDR1 MDHEN, CDR2 SYDVKM. The CDR3 DNA reads as TGTGCCAGCAGTTTCCCAGGATCCCTGCACGAGCAGTACTTC. The encoded protein is CASSFPGSLHEQYF. The complete variable domain, with remaining parts taken from reference TRBV28 and TRBJ2-7, reads DVKVTQSSRYLVKRTGEKVFLECVQDMDHENMFWYRQDPGLGLRLIYFSYDVKMKEKGDIPEGYSVSREKKERFSLILESASTNQTSMYLCASSFPGSLHEQYFGPGTRLTVT.

The V and J genes are TRBV6-1 and TRBJ2-1; TRBD1 matches 10 bases. CDR3 length: 15 amino acids. The germline V gene encodes CDR1 MNHNS and CDR2 SASEGT. The J segment lost 2 bases and the V segment lost 6 bases, leaving 4 bases of the junction unmatched. The CDR3 nucleotides read TGTGCCAGCAGACTCGGACAGGGGGCCTACAATGAGCAGTTCTTC. Protein product: CASRLGQGAYNEQFF.

This sequence joins TRBV27 and TRBJ2-3, with D perhaps TRBD1 (6 bases). V was trimmed by 4 bases and J by 0 bases, leaving 11 bases between them. The CDR3 loop spans 15 amino acids. Looked up from germline, CDR1 is MNHEY and CDR2 is SMNVEV (reference sequence). CDR3 amino acids: CASSSGQPSTDTQYF. The CDR3 nucleotides read TGTGCCAGCAGTTCCGGACAGCCTAGCACAGATACGCAGTATTTT.

The genes are TRBV5-6 and TRBJ2-1, with a tentative D call TRBD1 (5 bases). CDR1 and CDR2 from the germline V gene are SGHDT and YYEEEE. The CDR3 length is 16 residues. Trimming shortened V by 4 bases and J by 3 bases, and 17 bases separated the two germline ends. The CDR3 bases are TGTGCCAGCAGCCCAAGGGGTGGCCAGCGCTACAATGAGCAGTTCTTC. It specifies CASSPRGGQRYNEQFF.

CDR3 region: CASSYSPASYGYTF. For the CDR3, the DNA is TGTGCCAGCAGTTACTCGCCGGCGAGCTATGGCTACACCTTC. The J gene is TRBJ1-2, the V gene TRBV6-5; D call uncertain. Germline loops: CDR1 MNHEY, CDR2 SVGAGI. This CDR3 has 14 residues. Trimming took off 0 bases at V and 4 bases at J, with 9 bases between the two ends.